This is a list of T cell receptor beta chains from one sample in a study of breast tumors, draining lymph nodes, adjacent tissues. TCRdb itself ran the multiplex PCR reads through MiXCR, one entry per CDR3 protein. This sample has some 16,000 distinct CDR3 sequences, with 52% found just once. Sequencing used tumor-adjacent breast tissue. Receptor source: a female donor with breast cancer. Some clones in this sample may be carry-over from other donors' samples. Each CDR3 is given with its conserved first and last residue.

j_call: TRBJ1-4
v_call: TRBV29-1
cdr3_aa: CSVGTGNEKLFF

j_call: TRBJ2-1
v_call: TRBV11-3
cdr3_aa: CASGSWRGAGNEQFF

j_call: TRBJ1-5
v_call: TRBV20-1
cdr3_aa: CSASFKGTRAKGQPQHF

j_call: TRBJ2-2
v_call: TRBV4-1
cdr3_aa: CASSQDRNTGELFF

j_call: TRBJ2-7
v_call: TRBV12-3/TRBV12-4
cdr3_aa: CASSAGSSYEQYF

j_call: TRBJ2-3
v_call: TRBV15
cdr3_aa: CATSRDGAGQTDTQYF

j_call: TRBJ2-7
v_call: TRBV6-2/TRBV6-3
cdr3_aa: CASSYSQVYSYEQYF

j_call: TRBJ2-3
v_call: TRBV7-2
cdr3_aa: CASSGTVGSDTQYF

j_call: TRBJ1-2
v_call: TRBV10-3
cdr3_aa: CAISSRSRDEGYTF

j_call: TRBJ1-4
v_call: TRBV5-1
cdr3_aa: CASSPNSEKLFF

j_call: TRBJ2-1
v_call: TRBV20-1
cdr3_aa: CSAGQRTLNNEQFF

j_call: TRBJ2-3
v_call: TRBV9
cdr3_aa: CASSGGVQSTDTQYF

j_call: TRBJ2-2
v_call: TRBV19
cdr3_aa: CASRRLARRNTGELFF

j_call: TRBJ2-7
v_call: TRBV7-2
cdr3_aa: CASSSGLAGLYEQYF

j_call: TRBJ1-1
v_call: TRBV30
cdr3_aa: CAFSGQVLNTEAFF

j_call: TRBJ2-7
v_call: TRBV25-1
cdr3_aa: CASRGGGGNAYEQYF

j_call: TRBJ2-7
v_call: TRBV29-1
cdr3_aa: CSTQSIYEQYF

j_call: TRBJ2-1
v_call: TRBV7-2
cdr3_aa: CASTELAGTYNEQFF

j_call: TRBJ2-1
v_call: TRBV7-8
cdr3_aa: CASSPLAGAINEQFF

j_call: TRBJ2-3
v_call: TRBV5-5
cdr3_aa: CASRPTGTDTQYF

j_call: TRBJ1-6
v_call: TRBV20-1
cdr3_aa: CSASTLGGLNSYNSPLHF

j_call: TRBJ2-7
v_call: TRBV20-1
cdr3_aa: CSARDGASGTGGKQYF

j_call: TRBJ2-7
v_call: TRBV7-9
cdr3_aa: CASSAQGLGYEQYF

j_call: TRBJ2-7
v_call: TRBV7-2
cdr3_aa: CASSLEHIQGYEQYF

j_call: TRBJ2-4
v_call: TRBV7-2
cdr3_aa: CASSLGAPKNIQYF

j_call: TRBJ2-3
v_call: TRBV5-8
cdr3_aa: CASSSRASTDTQYF

j_call: TRBJ2-2
v_call: TRBV27
cdr3_aa: CASSQTATRGTGGLFF

j_call: TRBJ2-1
v_call: TRBV9
cdr3_aa: CASSGGTSGRTYNEQFF

j_call: TRBJ1-1
v_call: TRBV11-2
cdr3_aa: CASSQQYTEAFF

j_call: TRBJ2-1
v_call: TRBV7-2
cdr3_aa: CASSPDREQFF

j_call: TRBJ2-2
v_call: TRBV3-1
cdr3_aa: CATALTSGSDWLFF

j_call: TRBJ2-2
v_call: TRBV29-1
cdr3_aa: CSVNQGGTGELFF

j_call: TRBJ1-2
v_call: TRBV19
cdr3_aa: CASTPYADRGKGYGYTF

j_call: TRBJ1-3
v_call: TRBV15
cdr3_aa: CATSRDRDPGNTIYF

j_call: TRBJ2-1
v_call: TRBV9
cdr3_aa: CASSVGSGRQNEQFF

j_call: TRBJ2-3
v_call: TRBV5-6
cdr3_aa: CASSLDTDTQYF

j_call: TRBJ1-5
v_call: TRBV3-1
cdr3_aa: CASSLGHQSNQPQHF

j_call: TRBJ2-5
v_call: TRBV24-1
cdr3_aa: CATSDSNYGYTFGSGTQYF

j_call: TRBJ2-7
v_call: TRBV14
cdr3_aa: CASSQGLGGFYEQYF

j_call: TRBJ1-2
v_call: TRBV20-1
cdr3_aa: CSARDMDRRLYGYTF

j_call: TRBJ1-2
v_call: TRBV12-3/TRBV12-4
cdr3_aa: CASSPDRVNGYTF

j_call: TRBJ1-3
v_call: TRBV7-2
cdr3_aa: CASSHPGSGNTIYF

j_call: TRBJ1-5
v_call: TRBV10-3
cdr3_aa: CAISLGQKNQPQHF

j_call: TRBJ2-3
v_call: TRBV7-9
cdr3_aa: CASRPGTDTQYF

j_call: TRBJ2-5
v_call: TRBV20-1
cdr3_aa: CSVERDNQETQYF

j_call: TRBJ2-3
v_call: TRBV4-2
cdr3_aa: CASSQVGLAGYTDTQYF

j_call: TRBJ2-2
v_call: TRBV24-1
cdr3_aa: CATSGGWGVGELFF

j_call: TRBJ2-3
v_call: TRBV4-2
cdr3_aa: CASSQDGTSTDTQYF

j_call: TRBJ2-3
v_call: TRBV7-9
cdr3_aa: CASSKGLNTDTQYF

j_call: TRBJ2-7
v_call: TRBV6-2/TRBV6-3
cdr3_aa: CASSSLTGSTYEQYF

j_call: TRBJ2-7
v_call: TRBV24-1
cdr3_aa: CAHPVAGPPTYEQYF

j_call: TRBJ2-1
v_call: TRBV6-5
cdr3_aa: CASSELAGGFEQFF

j_call: TRBJ2-2
v_call: TRBV19
cdr3_aa: CASIREPSNTGELFF

j_call: TRBJ2-1
v_call: TRBV7-2
cdr3_aa: CASSDGLAGENPFF

j_call: TRBJ2-7
v_call: TRBV7-3
cdr3_aa: CASSLAGTYEQYF

j_call: TRBJ1-2
v_call: TRBV12-5
cdr3_aa: CASGFEDSLYNYGYTF

j_call: TRBJ1-2
v_call: TRBV6-5
cdr3_aa: CASNSRNYGYTF

j_call: TRBJ2-7
v_call: TRBV4-2
cdr3_aa: CASSQARRGREQYF

j_call: TRBJ1-2
v_call: TRBV4-3
cdr3_aa: CASSQDRQGAVGGYTF

j_call: TRBJ1-2
v_call: TRBV5-6
cdr3_aa: CASSLEQIERYTF